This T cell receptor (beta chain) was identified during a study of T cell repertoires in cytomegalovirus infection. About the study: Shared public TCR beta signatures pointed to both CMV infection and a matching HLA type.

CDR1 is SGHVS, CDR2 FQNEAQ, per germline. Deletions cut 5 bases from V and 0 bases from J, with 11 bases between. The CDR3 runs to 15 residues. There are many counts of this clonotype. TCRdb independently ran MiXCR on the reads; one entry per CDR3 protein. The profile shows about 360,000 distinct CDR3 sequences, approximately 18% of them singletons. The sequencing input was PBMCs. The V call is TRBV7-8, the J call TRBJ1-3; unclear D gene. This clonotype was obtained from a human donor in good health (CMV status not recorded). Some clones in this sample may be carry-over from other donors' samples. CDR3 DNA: TGTGCCAGCAGCCCCCGACGGGCCTCTGGAAACACCATATATTTT. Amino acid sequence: CASSPRRASGNTIYF.